Only a few counts were recorded for the clone carrying this TCR beta chain. The source of the sample is a study of patients and donors after allogeneic stem cell transplantation. In germline, CDR1 is SGHVS, CDR2 FQNEAQ. The CDR3 runs 13 residues. V gave up 11 bases and J gave up 10 bases, with 23 bases separating them. One entry per CDR3 protein results from TCRdb running MiXCR on the RT-PCR reads. The table includes about a million distinct CDR3 sequences, roughly 18% detected once. The source is a human donor who was either an allogeneic HSCT recipient or a stem cell or donor lymphocyte infusion donor (not recorded which). It is not recorded whose cells these are; they may come from a transplant donor. What was sequenced was blood, either unsorted or a sorted T cell fraction (not recorded which). The chain uses TRBV7-8 and TRBJ1-1; D is possibly TRBD1 (6 bases). The DNA of the CDR3 is TGTGCCGTAGGGGGGCAGCCCGTGAGGCCAGCTTTCTTT. Its translation: CAVGGQPVRPAFF. The full variable domain, rest sourced from reference TRBV7-8 and TRBJ1-1, is GAGVSQSPRYKVAKRGQDVALRCDPISGHVSLFWYQQALGQGPEFLTYFQNEAQLDKSGLPSDRFFAERPEGSVSTLKIQRTQQEDSAVYLCAVGGQPVRPAFFGQGTRLTVV.